A selection of T cell receptor beta chains follows, all from one sample in a study of Ad26.COV2.S vaccination and SARS-CoV-2 variants. Sequencing used immunoSEQ multiplex PCR; TCRdb keeps in-frame clones, though not all of them. The sample has 350,000 to 450,000 clones, 83% seen once. The material was peripheral blood, obtained in a trial of Ad26.COV2.S vaccine versus placebo. These TCRs come from a person aged 18-65 years who received the Ad26.COV2.S COVID-19 vaccine or a placebo. CDR3s include the opening cysteine and the closing phenylalanine or tryptophan. Each record gives: D gene, clone size, CDR3 length, J gene, V gene, CDR3 protein, CDR3 DNA. A D gene is named only where the DNA matches it firmly. Not every row has a clone size; where given, it reads once, few, many or a size class.

D gene: -
clone size: -
CDR3 length: 12
J gene: TRBJ2-7
V gene: TRBV29-1
CDR3 protein: CSVEVPAGEQYF
CDR3 DNA: TGCAGCGTTGAAGTTCCAGCAGGGGAGCAGTACTTC

D gene: -
clone size: -
CDR3 length: 12
J gene: TRBJ2-1
V gene: TRBV24-1
CDR3 protein: CATSDNNNEQFF
CDR3 DNA: TGTGCCACCAGTGATAACAACAATGAGCAGTTCTTC

D gene: -
clone size: -
CDR3 length: 11
J gene: TRBJ2-3
V gene: TRBV6-5
CDR3 protein: CASKAWGTQYF
CDR3 DNA: TGTGCCAGCAAGGCCTGGGGTACGCAGTATTTT

D gene: TRBD2
clone size: once
CDR3 length: 16
J gene: TRBJ2-7
V gene: TRBV7-6
CDR3 protein: CASSMGTSGGTYEQYF
CDR3 DNA: TGTGCCAGCAGCATGGGGACGTCGGGGGGGACCTACGAGCAGTACTTC

D gene: -
clone size: -
CDR3 length: 13
J gene: TRBJ2-7
V gene: TRBV27
CDR3 protein: CASRGTVTYEQYF
CDR3 DNA: TGTGCCAGCCGCGGGACAGTAACCTACGAGCAGTACTTC

D gene: -
clone size: -
CDR3 length: 16
J gene: TRBJ2-1
V gene: TRBV7-9
CDR3 protein: CASSTLRAFDYNEQFF
CDR3 DNA: TGTGCCAGCAGCACCCTCCGGGCCTTCGACTACAATGAGCAGTTCTTC

D gene: -
clone size: -
CDR3 length: 16
J gene: TRBJ1-2
V gene: TRBV23-1
CDR3 protein: CASSQMLIPQGHGYTF
CDR3 DNA: TGCGCCAGCAGTCAAATGCTTATCCCTCAAGGTCATGGCTACACCTTC

D gene: -
clone size: -
CDR3 length: 15
J gene: TRBJ2-7
V gene: TRBV5-6
CDR3 protein: CASSAGLPQGYEQYF
CDR3 DNA: TGTGCCAGCAGCGCCGGACTCCCGCAGGGATACGAGCAGTACTTC

D gene: -
clone size: few
CDR3 length: 13
J gene: TRBJ2-7
V gene: TRBV27
CDR3 protein: CASSLASVYEQYF
CDR3 DNA: TGTGCCAGCAGTTTAGCTAGCGTCTACGAGCAGTACTTC

D gene: -
clone size: -
CDR3 length: 13
J gene: TRBJ1-2
V gene: TRBV12-3/TRBV12-4
CDR3 protein: CASSLVRGYGYTF
CDR3 DNA: TGTGCCAGCAGTTTAGTAAGGGGATATGGCTACACCTTC

D gene: -
clone size: once
CDR3 length: 11
J gene: TRBJ1-2
V gene: TRBV2
CDR3 protein: CASHDNHGYTF
CDR3 DNA: TGTGCCAGCCACGACAATCATGGCTACACCTTC

D gene: TRBD1
clone size: -
CDR3 length: 15
J gene: TRBJ2-7
V gene: TRBV18
CDR3 protein: CASSRRDRFPYEQYF
CDR3 DNA: TGTGCCAGCTCACGCCGGGACAGATTTCCCTACGAGCAGTACTTC

D gene: -
clone size: -
CDR3 length: 15
J gene: TRBJ2-1
V gene: TRBV4-1
CDR3 protein: CASSQGWGPHNEQFF
CDR3 DNA: TGCGCCAGCAGCCAAGGGTGGGGGCCCCACAATGAGCAGTTCTTC

D gene: -
clone size: few
CDR3 length: 15
J gene: TRBJ1-2
V gene: TRBV6-1
CDR3 protein: CASSEEQRANYGYTF
CDR3 DNA: TGTGCCAGCAGTGAAGAGCAGCGAGCTAACTATGGCTACACCTTC

D gene: TRBD1
clone size: -
CDR3 length: 14
J gene: TRBJ2-7
V gene: TRBV9
CDR3 protein: CASSVVGQGDEQYF
CDR3 DNA: TGTGCCAGCAGCGTAGTGGGACAGGGGGACGAGCAGTACTTC